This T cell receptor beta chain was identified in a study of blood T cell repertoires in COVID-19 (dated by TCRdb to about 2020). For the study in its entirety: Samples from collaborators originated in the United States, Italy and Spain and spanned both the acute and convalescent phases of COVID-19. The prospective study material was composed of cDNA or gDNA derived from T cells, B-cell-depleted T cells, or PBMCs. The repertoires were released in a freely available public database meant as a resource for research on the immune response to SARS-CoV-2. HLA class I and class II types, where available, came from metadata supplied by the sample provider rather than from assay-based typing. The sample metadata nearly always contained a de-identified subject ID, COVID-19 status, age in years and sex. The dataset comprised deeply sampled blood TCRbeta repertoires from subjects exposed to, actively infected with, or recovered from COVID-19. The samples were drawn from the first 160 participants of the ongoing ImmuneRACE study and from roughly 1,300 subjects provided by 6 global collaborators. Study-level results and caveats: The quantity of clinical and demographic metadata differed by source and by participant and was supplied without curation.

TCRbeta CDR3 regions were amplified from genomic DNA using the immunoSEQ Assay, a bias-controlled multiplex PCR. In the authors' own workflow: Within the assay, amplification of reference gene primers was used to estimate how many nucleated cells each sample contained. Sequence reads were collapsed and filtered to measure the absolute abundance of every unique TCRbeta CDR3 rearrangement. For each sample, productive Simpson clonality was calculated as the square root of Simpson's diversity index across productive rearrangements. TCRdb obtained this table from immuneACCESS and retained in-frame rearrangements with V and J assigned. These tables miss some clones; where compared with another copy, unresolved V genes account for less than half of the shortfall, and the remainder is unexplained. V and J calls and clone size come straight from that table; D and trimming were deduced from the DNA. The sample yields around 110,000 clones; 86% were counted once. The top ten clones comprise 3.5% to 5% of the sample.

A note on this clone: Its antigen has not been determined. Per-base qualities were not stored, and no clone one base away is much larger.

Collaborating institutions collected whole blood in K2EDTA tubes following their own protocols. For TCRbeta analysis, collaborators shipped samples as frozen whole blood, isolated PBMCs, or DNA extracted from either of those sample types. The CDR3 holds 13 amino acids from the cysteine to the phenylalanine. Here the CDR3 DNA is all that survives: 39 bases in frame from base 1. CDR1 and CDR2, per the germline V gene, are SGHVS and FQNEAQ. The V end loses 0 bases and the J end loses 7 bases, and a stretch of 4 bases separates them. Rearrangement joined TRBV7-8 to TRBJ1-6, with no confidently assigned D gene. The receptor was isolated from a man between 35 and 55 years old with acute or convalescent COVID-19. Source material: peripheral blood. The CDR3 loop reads CASSLAQNSPLHF. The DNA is TGTGCCAGCAGCTTAGCGCAGAATTCACCCCTCCACTTT. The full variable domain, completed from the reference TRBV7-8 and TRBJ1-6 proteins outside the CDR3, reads GAGVSQSPRYKVAKRGQDVALRCDPISGHVSLFWYQQALGQGPEFLTYFQNEAQLDKSGLPSDRFFAERPEGSVSTLKIQRTQQEDSAVYLCASSLAQNSPLHFGNGTRLTVT.